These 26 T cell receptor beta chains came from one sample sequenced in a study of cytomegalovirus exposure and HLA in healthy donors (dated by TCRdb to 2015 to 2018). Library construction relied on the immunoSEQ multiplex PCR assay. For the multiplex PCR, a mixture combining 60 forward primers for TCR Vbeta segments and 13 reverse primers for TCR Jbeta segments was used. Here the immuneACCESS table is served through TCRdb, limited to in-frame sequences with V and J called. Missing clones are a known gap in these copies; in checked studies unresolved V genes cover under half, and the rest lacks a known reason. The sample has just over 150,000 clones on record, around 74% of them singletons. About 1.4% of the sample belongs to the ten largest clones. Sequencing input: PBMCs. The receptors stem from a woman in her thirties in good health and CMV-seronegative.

DNA for the CDR3: TGTGCCAGCAGCCCCTTTAGCGGGGGGACCGCTAGCACAGATACGCAGTATTTT. Protein sequence: CASSPFSGGTASTDTQYF. The chain couples TRBV7-9 to TRBJ2-3; 10 nucleotides match TRBD2. Germline V gives CDR1 SEHNR, CDR2 FQNEAQ (reference sequence). The CDR3 length is 18 residues. V dropped 5 bases and J dropped 0; count of bases not matched to a gene: 11.

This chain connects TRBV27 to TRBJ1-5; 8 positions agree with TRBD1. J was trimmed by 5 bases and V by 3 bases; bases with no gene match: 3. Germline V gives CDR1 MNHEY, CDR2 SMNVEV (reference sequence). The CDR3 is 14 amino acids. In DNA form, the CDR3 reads TGTGCCAGCAGTTTGTTACAGGGGGATCAGCCCCAGCATTTT. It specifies CASSLLQGDQPQHF.

CDR3 residues: CASRPSSTGELFF. For the CDR3, the DNA is TGTGCCAGTAGGCCTTCCAGTACCGGGGAGCTGTTTTTT. The chain recombines TRBV19 with TRBJ2-2, with no clear D. Germline CDR1 LNHDA, CDR2 SQIVND (reference sequence). Trimming stripped 6 bases from V and 5 bases from J, with 10 bases between. CDR3 size: 13 residues. Using reference TRBV19 and TRBJ2-2 for the parts outside the CDR3, the full variable domain is DGGITQSPKYLFRKEGQNVTLSCEQNLNHDAMYWYRQDPGQGLRLIYYSQIVNDFQKGDIAEGYSVSREKKESFPLTVTSAQKNPTAFYLCASRPSSTGELFFGEGSRLTVL.

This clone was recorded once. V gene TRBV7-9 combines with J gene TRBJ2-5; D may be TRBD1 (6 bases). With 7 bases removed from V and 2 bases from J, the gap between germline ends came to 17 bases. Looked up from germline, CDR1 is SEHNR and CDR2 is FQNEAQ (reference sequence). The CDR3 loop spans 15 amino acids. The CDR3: CASKLTGDTQETQYF. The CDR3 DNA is TGTGCCAGCAAACTTACCGGGGACACGCAAGAGACCCAGTACTTC.

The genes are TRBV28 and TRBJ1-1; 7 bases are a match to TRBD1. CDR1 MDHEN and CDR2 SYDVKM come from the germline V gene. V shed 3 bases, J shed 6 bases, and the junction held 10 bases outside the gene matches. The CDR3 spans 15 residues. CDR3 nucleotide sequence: TGTGCCAGCAGTTTTATGACAGGGAGAAGCGCTGAAGCTTTCTTT. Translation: CASSFMTGRSAEAFF.

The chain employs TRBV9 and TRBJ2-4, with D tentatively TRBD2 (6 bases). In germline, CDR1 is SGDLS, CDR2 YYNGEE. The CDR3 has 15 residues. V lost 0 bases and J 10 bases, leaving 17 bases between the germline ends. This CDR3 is CASSVGGDPMWIQYF. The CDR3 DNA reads TGTGCCAGCAGCGTAGGCGGGGATCCAATGTGGATTCAGTACTTC.

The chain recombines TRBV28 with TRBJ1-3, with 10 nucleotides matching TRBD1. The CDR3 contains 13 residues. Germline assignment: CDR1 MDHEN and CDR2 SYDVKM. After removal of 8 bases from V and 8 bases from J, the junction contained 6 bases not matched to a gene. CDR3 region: CASRTGGADTIYF. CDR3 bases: TGTGCCAGCCGGACAGGGGGTGCAGACACCATATATTTT.

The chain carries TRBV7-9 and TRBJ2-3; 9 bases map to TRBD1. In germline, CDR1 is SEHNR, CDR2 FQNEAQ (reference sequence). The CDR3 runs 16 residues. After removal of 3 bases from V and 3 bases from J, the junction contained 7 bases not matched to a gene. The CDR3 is CASSFRGQGLTDTQYF. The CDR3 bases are TGTGCCAGCAGCTTTCGGGGACAGGGCCTAACAGATACGCAGTATTTT.

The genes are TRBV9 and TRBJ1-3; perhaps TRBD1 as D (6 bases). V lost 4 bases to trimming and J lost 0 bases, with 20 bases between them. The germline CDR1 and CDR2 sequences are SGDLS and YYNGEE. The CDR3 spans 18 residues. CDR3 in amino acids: CASSPLMGGGNSGNTIYF. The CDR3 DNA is TGTGCCAGCAGCCCGCTAATGGGCGGGGGCAACTCTGGAAACACCATATATTTT.

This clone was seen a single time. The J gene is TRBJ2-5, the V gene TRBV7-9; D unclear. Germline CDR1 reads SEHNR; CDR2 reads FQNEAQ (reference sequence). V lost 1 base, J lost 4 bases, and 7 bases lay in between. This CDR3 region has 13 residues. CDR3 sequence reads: CASSLGGSETQYF. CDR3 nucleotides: TGTGCCAGCAGCTTAGGAGGTTCAGAGACCCAGTACTTC.

For the CDR3, the DNA is TGTGCCAGCATTTCCCCGGGTGAAAAACTGTTTTTT. Translating gives CASISPGEKLFF. The rearrangement uses TRBV28 and TRBJ1-4; D not certain. The CDR3 has 12 residues. Trimming stripped 7 bases from V and 7 bases from J, with 10 bases between. Germline lookup yields CDR1 MDHEN and CDR2 SYDVKM. Variable domain in full (rest from reference TRBV28 and TRBJ1-4): DVKVTQSSRYLVKRTGEKVFLECVQDMDHENMFWYRQDPGLGLRLIYFSYDVKMKEKGDIPEGYSVSREKKERFSLILESASTNQTSMYLCASISPGEKLFFGSGTQLSVL.

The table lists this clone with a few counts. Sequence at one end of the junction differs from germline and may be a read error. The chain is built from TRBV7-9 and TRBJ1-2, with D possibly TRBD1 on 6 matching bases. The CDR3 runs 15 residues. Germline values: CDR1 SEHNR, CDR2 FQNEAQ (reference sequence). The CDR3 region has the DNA TGTTCCAGCAGCTTAGAAACAGGGACCCACTATGGCTACACCTTC. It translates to CSSSLETGTHYGYTF.

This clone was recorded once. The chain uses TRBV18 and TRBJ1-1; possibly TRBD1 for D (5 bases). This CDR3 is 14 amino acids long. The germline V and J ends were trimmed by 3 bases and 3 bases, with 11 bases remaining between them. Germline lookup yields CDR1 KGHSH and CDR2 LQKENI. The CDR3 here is CASSPLTGDTEAFF. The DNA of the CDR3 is TGTGCCAGCTCACCCTTGACGGGGGACACTGAAGCTTTCTTT.

DNA for the CDR3: TGTGCCAGCAGTGGACTCCGGGGTCGAGATACGCAGTATTTT. This translates into CASSGLRGRDTQYF. V is TRBV6-5 and J is TRBJ2-3; tentatively, D is TRBD2 (5 bases). The germline gives CDR1 MNHEY, CDR2 SVGAGI. Trimming took off 5 bases at V and 5 bases at J, with 14 bases between the two ends. The CDR3 extends over 14 amino acids.

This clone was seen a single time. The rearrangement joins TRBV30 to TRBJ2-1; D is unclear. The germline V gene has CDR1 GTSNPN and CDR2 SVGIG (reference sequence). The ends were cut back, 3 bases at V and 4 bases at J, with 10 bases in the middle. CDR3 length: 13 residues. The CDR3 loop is CAWRLAKYNEQFF. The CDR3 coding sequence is TGTGCCTGGAGGTTAGCCAAATACAATGAGCAGTTCTTC.

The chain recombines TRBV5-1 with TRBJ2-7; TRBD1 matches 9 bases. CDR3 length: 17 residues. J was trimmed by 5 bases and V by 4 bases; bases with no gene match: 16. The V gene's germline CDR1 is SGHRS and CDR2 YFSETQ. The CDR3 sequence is CASSPQLFGTGFHEQYF. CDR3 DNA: TGCGCCAGCAGCCCACAACTATTCGGGACAGGGTTCCACGAGCAGTACTTC.

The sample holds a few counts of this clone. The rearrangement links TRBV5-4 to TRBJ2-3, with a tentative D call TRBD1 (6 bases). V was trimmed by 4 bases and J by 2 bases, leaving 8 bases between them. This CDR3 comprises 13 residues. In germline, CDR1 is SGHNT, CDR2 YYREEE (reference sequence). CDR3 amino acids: CASSQGFTDTQYF. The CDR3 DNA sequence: TGTGCCAGCAGCCAGGGGTTCACAGATACGCAGTATTTT.

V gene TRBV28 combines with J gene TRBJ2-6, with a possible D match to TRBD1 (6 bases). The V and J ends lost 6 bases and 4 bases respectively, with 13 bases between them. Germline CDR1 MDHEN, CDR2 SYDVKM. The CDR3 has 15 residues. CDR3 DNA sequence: TGTGCCAGCAGGACCCCAGGGGAAGGGGCCAACGTCCTGACTTTC. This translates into CASRTPGEGANVLTF.

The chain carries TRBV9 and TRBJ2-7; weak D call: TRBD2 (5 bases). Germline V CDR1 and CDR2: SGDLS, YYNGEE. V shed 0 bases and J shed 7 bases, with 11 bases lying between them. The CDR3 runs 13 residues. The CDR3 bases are TGTGCCAGCAGCGTAGGGGGTTCGGGGGAGCAGTACTTC. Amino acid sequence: CASSVGGSGEQYF.

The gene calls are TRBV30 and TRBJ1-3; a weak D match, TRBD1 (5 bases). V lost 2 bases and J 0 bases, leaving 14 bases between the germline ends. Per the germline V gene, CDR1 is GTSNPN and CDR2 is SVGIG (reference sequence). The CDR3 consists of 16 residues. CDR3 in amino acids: CAWSPRGLLSGNTIYF. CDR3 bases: TGTGCCTGGAGTCCCCGGGGACTTCTCTCTGGAAACACCATATATTTT.

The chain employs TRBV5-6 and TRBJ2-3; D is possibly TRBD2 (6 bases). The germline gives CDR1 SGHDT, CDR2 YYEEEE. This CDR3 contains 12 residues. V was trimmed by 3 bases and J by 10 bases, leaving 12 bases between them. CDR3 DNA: TGTGCCAGCAGCTCGGGACTCCCATCGCAGTATTTT. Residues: CASSSGLPSQYF.

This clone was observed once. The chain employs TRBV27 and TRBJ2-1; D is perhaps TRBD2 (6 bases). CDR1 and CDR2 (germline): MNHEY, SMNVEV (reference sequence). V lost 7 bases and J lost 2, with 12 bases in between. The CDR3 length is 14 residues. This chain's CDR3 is CASIGRMTYNEQFF. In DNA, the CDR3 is TGTGCCAGCATAGGGAGGATGACCTACAATGAGCAGTTCTTC.

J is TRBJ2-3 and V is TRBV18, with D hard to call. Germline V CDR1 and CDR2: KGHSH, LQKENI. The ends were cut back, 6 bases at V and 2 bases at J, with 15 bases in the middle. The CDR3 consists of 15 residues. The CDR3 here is CASSPTSVATDTQYF. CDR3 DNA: TGTGCCAGCTCCCCAACGAGCGTAGCCACAGATACGCAGTATTTT. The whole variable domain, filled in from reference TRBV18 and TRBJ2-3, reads NAGVMQNPRHLVRRRGQEARLRCSPMKGHSHVYWYRQLPEEGLKFMVYLQKENIIDESGMPKERFSAEFPKEGPSILRIQQVVRGDSAAYFCASSPTSVATDTQYFGPGTRLTVL.

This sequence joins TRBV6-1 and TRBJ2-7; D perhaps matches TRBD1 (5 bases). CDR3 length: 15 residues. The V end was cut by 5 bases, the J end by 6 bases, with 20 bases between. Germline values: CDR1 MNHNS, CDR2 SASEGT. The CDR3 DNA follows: TGTGCCAGCAGTACCGAGGCAGGGTATATTGTCGAGCAGTACTTC. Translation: CASSTEAGYIVEQYF.

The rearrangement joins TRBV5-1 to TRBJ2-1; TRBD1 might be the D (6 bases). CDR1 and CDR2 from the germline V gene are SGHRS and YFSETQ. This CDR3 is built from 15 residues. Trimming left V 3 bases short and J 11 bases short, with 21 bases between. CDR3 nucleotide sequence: TGCGCCAGCAGCTCGATAGGGGGTGAAGTTCTTCAGCAGTTCTTC. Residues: CASSSIGGEVLQQFF.

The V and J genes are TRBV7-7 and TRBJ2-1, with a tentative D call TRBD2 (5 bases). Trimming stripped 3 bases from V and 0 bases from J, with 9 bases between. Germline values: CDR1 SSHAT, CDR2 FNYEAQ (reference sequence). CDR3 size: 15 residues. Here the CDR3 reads CASSLDWSSYNEQFF. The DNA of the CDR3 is TGTGCCAGCAGCTTGGACTGGAGCTCCTACAATGAGCAGTTCTTC.